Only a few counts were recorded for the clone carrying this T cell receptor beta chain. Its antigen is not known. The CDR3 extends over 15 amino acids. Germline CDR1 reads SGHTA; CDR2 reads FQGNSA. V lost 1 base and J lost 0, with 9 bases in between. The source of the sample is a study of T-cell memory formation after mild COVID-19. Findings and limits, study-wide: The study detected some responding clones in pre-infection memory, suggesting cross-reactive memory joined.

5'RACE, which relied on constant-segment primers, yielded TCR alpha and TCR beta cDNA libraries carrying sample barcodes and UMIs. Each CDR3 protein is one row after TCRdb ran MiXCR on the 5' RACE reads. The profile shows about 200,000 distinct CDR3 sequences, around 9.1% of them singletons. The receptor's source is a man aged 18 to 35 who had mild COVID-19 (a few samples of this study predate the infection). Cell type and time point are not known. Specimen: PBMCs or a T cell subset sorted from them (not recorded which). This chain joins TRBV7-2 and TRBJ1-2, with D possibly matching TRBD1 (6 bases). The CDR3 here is CASSLVAGANYGYTF. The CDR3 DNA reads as TGTGCCAGCAGCTTAGTGGCAGGGGCTAACTATGGCTACACCTTC.